Listed here is a single T cell receptor (beta chain). The antigen is not known. This CDR3 contains 13 residues. From germline, CDR1 is LNHDA and CDR2 SQIVND (reference sequence). V was cut by 7 bases and J by 2 bases, with 10 bases left in between. A sample-barcoded 5' primer and a J-beta primer mix were used in a second PCR of about 6 to 11 cycles. Each cDNA molecule carried a tag from a template-switch adaptor that contained 12 random nucleotides. TCRdb analysed the 5' RACE reads with MiXCR anew, one entry per CDR3 protein. The sample records approximately 700,000 distinct CDR3 sequences, 32% being singletons. This specimen comes from a study of blood T cells in healthy people across ages. Study-wide findings and caveats: Getting older went along with TCR beta diversity per million T cells dropping roughly linearly.

The chain joins TRBV19 to TRBJ2-3; D is possibly TRBD2 (6 bases). What was sequenced was blood. The receptor was derived from a woman of 80 years or more in good health. This chain's CDR3 is CASNAGFTDTQYF. The CDR3 nucleotides read TGTGCCAGTAATGCGGGGTTCACAGATACGCAGTATTTT.